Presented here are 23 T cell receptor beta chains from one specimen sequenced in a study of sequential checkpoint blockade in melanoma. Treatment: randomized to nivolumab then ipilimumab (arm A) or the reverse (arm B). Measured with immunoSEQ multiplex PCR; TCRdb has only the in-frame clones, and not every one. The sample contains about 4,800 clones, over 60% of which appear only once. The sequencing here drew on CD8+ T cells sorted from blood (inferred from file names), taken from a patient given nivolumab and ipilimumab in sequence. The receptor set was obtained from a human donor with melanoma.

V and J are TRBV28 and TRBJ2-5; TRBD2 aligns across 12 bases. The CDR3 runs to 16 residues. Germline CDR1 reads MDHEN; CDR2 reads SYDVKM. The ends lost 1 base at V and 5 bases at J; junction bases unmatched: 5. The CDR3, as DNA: TGTGCCAGCAGTTTATCCCTAGCGGGAGGGTGGGAGACCCAGTACTTC. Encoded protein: CASSLSLAGGWETQYF.

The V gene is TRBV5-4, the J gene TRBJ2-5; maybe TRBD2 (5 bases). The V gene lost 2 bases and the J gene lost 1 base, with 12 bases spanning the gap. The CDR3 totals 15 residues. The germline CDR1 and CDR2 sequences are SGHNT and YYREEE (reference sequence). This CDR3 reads CASSLDGSSQETQYF. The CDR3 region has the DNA TGTGCCAGCAGCTTAGATGGGAGCTCCCAAGAGACCCAGTACTTC.

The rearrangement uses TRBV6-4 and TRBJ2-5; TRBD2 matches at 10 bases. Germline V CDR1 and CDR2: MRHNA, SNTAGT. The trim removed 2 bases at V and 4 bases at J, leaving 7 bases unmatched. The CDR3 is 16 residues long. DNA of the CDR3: TGTGCCAGCAGTGACCGAGCGGGGGGGCCATCAGAGACCCAGTACTTC. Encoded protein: CASSDRAGGPSETQYF.

CDR3 sequence: CASSFRPLAREQFF. Here the CDR3 DNA reads TGTGCCAGCAGCTTTAGGCCCTTAGCGCGAGAGCAGTTCTTC. The V gene is TRBV11-2, the J gene TRBJ2-1; D perhaps matches TRBD2 (5 bases). CDR3 size: 14 residues. Between the trimmed V and J ends, which lost 3 bases and 10 bases, there was a span of 16 bases. CDR1 is SGHAT and CDR2 is FQNNGV in the germline V gene.

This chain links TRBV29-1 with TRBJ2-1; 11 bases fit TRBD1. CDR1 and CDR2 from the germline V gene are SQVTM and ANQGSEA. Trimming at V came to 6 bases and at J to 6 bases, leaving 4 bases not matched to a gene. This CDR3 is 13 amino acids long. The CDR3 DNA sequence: TGCAGCGTGAGGGGACAGGGGGTCAATGAGCAGTTCTTC. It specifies CSVRGQGVNEQFF.

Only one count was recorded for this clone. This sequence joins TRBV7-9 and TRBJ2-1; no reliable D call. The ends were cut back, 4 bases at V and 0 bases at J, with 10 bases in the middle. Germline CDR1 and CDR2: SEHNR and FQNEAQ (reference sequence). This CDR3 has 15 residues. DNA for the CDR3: TGTGCCAGCAGCTCAGGCGCCAGCTCCTACAATGAGCAGTTCTTC. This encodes CASSSGASSYNEQFF.

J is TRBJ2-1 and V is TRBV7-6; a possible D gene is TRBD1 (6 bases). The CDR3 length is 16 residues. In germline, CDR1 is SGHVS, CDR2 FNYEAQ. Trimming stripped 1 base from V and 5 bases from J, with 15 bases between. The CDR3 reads CASSLEPESGDNEQFF. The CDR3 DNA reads TGTGCCAGCAGCTTAGAACCTGAGTCAGGGGACAATGAGCAGTTCTTC.

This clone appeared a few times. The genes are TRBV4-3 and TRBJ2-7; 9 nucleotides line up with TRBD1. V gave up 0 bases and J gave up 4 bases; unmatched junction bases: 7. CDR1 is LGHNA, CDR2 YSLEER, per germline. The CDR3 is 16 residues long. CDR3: CASSQDVGDREYEQYF. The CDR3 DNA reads TGCGCCAGCAGCCAAGATGTAGGGGACAGGGAATACGAGCAGTACTTC.

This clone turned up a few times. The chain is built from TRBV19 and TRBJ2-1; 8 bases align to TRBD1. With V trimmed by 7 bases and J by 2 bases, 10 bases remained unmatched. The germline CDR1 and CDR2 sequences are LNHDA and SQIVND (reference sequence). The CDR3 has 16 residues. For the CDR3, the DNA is TGTGCCAGTACCATAGGGACAGGCGAGGCCTACAATGAGCAGTTCTTC. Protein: CASTIGTGEAYNEQFF. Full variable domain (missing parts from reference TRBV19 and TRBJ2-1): DGGITQSPKYLFRKEGQNVTLSCEQNLNHDAMYWYRQDPGQGLRLIYYSQIVNDFQKGDIAEGYSVSREKKESFPLTVTSAQKNPTAFYLCASTIGTGEAYNEQFFGPGTRLTVL.

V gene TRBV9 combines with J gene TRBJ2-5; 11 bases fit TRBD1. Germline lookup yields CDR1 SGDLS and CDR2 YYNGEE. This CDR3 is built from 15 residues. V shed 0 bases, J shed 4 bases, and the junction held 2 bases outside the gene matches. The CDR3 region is CASSVGTGGVETQYF. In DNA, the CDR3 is TGTGCCAGCAGCGTAGGGACAGGGGGCGTAGAGACCCAGTACTTC.

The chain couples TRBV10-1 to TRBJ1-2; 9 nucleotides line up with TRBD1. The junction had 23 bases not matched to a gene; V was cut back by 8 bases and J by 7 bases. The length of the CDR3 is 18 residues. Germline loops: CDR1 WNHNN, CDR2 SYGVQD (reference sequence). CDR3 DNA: TGCGCCAGCCATCGAGAAACCGGGACAGGGCGTTTAATGCGTGGCTACACCTTC. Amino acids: CASHRETGTGRLMRGYTF.

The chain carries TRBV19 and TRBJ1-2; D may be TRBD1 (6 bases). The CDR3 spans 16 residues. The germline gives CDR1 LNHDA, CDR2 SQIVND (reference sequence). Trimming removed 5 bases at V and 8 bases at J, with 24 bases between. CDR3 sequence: CASSLLFLEGRGGYTF. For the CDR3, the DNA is TGTGCCAGTAGTTTGCTCTTTCTCGAAGGCAGGGGCGGCTACACCTTC.

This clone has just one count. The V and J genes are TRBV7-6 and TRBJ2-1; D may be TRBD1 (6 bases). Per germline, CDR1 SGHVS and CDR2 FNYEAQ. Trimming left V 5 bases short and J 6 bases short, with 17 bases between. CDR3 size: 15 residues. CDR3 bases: TGTGCCAGCAGCCCCCAGGGGTATCTCTTCAATGAGCAGTTCTTC. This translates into CASSPQGYLFNEQFF.

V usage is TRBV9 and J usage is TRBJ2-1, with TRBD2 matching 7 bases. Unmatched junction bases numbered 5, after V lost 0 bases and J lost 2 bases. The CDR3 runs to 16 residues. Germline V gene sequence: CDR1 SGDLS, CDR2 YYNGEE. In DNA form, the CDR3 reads TGTGCCAGCAGCGTAGAACCGGGAGGAACCTACAATGAGCAGTTCTTC. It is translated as CASSVEPGGTYNEQFF.

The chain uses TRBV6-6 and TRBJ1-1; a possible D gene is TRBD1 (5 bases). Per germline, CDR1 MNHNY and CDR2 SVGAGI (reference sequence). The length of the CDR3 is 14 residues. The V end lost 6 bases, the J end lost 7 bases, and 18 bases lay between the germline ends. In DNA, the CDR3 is TGTGCCAGCAGAAAAGGGCCTTGGGGGGGTGAAGCTTTCTTT. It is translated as CASRKGPWGGEAFF.

The CDR3 spells CASSSTGQGHEQFF. CDR3 DNA: TGTGCCAGCAGCTCAACAGGACAGGGGCATGAGCAGTTCTTC. This sequence joins TRBV11-2 and TRBJ2-1; 9 bases agree with TRBD1. This CDR3 is 14 amino acids long. Per the germline V gene, CDR1 is SGHAT and CDR2 is FQNNGV. V was clipped by 4 bases and J by 8 bases; unmatched bases: 6.

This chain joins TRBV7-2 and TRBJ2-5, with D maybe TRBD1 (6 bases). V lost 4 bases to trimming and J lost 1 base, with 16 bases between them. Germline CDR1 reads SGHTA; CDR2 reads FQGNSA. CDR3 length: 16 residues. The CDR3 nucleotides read TGTGCCAGCAGCTCCTTCTTGGACAGCACCCAAGAGACCCAGTACTTC. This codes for CASSSFLDSTQETQYF.

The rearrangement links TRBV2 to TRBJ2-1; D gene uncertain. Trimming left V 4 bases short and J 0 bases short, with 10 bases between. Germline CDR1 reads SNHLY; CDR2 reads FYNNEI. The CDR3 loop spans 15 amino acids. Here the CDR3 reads CASSAYIRSYNEQFF. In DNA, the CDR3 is TGTGCCAGCAGTGCGTACATCCGCTCCTACAATGAGCAGTTCTTC.

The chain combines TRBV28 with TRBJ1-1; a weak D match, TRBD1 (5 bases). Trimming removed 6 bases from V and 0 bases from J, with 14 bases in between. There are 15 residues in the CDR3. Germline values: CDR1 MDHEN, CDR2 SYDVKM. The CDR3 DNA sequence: TGTGCCAGCAGCTCCCCCCGACAGTTGAACACTGAAGCTTTCTTT. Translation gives CASSSPRQLNTEAFF.

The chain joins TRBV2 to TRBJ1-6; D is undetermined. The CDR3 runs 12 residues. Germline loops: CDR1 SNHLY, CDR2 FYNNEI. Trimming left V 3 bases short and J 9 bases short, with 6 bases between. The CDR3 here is CASSDAGSPLHF. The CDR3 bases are TGTGCCAGCAGTGATGCCGGTTCACCCCTCCACTTT.

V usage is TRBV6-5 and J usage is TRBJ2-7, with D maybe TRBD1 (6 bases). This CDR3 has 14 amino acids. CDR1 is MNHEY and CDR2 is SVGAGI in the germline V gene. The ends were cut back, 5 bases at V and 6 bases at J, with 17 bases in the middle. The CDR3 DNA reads TGTGCCAGCAGTCCGGACAGACCTTTAACCGAGCAGTACTTC. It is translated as CASSPDRPLTEQYF.

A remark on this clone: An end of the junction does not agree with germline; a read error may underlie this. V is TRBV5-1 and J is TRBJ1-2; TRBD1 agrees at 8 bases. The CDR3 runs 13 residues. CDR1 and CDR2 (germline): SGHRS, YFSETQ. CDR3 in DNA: TGCGCCAGCAGCTTGGCAGGGGGCTGGGGCTGCGCCTTC. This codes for CASSLAGGWGCAF.

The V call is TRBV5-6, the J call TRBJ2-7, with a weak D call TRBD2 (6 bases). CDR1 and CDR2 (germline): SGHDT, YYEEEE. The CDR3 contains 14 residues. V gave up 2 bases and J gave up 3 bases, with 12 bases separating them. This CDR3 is CASSFGTGGYEQYF. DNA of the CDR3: TGTGCCAGCAGCTTCGGGACTGGGGGCTACGAGCAGTACTTC.